These 3 T cell receptor beta chains were sequenced from one sample in a study of blood T cell repertoires in COVID-19 (TCRdb year 2020). Libraries came from the immunoSEQ multiplex PCR assay. TCRdb carries this immuneACCESS record with in-frame sequences only. Its versions omit some clonotypes, under half of them owing to an unresolved V gene in the studies checked, with the rest unexplained. Counted in this sample were a few hundred thousand clones; 70% to 90% of them appeared once. The ten largest clonotypes hold roughly 6.7% of the sample. Sample: PBMCs or T cells enriched from blood (not recorded which). Source of these receptors: a woman in her forties or fifties who had been exposed to COVID-19.

V usage is TRBV28 and J usage is TRBJ1-5; D gene ambiguous. Germline CDR1 MDHEN, CDR2 SYDVKM. V lost 1 base, J lost 6 bases, and 16 bases lay in between. The CDR3 has 16 amino acids. The DNA of the CDR3 is TGTGCCAGCAGTTTATTATGGGAGGGTGTCGGTCAGCCCCAGCATTTT. It yields the protein CASSLLWEGVGQPQHF.

This chain uses TRBV9 with TRBJ1-4; TRBD1 matches 9 bases. Germline trimming cut 4 bases from V and 5 bases from J; bases unmatched to any gene: 15. Germline assignment: CDR1 SGDLS and CDR2 YYNGEE. CDR3 length: 18 amino acids. The CDR3 coding sequence is TGTGCCAGCAGCCCTAGCTTGCCAACAGGGGGCCAAAATGAAAAACTGTTTTTT. The encoded protein is CASSPSLPTGGQNEKLFF. The variable domain in full, completed from reference TRBV9 and TRBJ1-4, reads DSGVTQTPKHLITATGQRVTLRCSPRSGDLSVYWYQQSLDQGLQFLIQYYNGEERAKGNILERFSAQQFPDLHSELNLSSLELGDSALYFCASSPSLPTGGQNEKLFFGSGTQLSVL.

The genes are TRBV28 and TRBJ1-1; D is unclear. The CDR3 covers 12 residues. CDR1 and CDR2 from the germline V gene are MDHEN and SYDVKM. Trimming pared 5 bases from V and 8 bases from J, leaving 12 bases between. Written as DNA, the CDR3 is TGTGCCAGCAGTCGCCTCCGGGAAGAAGCTTTCTTT. It codes for CASSRLREEAFF.